The sequence of this T cell receptor beta chain was determined in a study of TIL therapy for anti-PD-1-resistant metastatic lung cancer. Sequencing used immunoSEQ v3. Survey-level samples got 1.5 million to 2.5 million read pairs; deep-level samples got about 5-6.5 million. Method: immunoSEQ multiplex PCR; TCRdb's copy keeps in-frame clones and lacks some. The sample carries some 52,000 clones, less than 80% recorded once. Time point described: pre-treatment sample, taken before nivolumab and TIL therapy. This CDR3 has 11 residues. Per germline, CDR1 SGHTA and CDR2 FQGNSA. Comment on this clone: The germline gene is not matched at one end of the junction; a read error may be the cause.

The TCR was taken from a woman aged 30-85 years with non-small cell lung cancer. This specimen was blood, taken at baseline. The chain recombines TRBV7-2 with TRBJ2-1, with D unresolved. The CDR3 region is CASRLVGEQFF. In DNA, the CDR3 is TGTGCCAGCAGATTAGTCGGAGAGCAGTTCTTC. Filled out from reference TRBV7-2 and TRBJ2-1, the complete variable domain reads GAGVSQSPSNKVTEKGKDVELRCDPISGHTALYWYRQSLGQGLEFLIYFQGNSAPDKSGLPSDRFSAERTGGSVSTLTIQRTQQEDSAVYLCASRLVGEQFFGPGTRLTVL.